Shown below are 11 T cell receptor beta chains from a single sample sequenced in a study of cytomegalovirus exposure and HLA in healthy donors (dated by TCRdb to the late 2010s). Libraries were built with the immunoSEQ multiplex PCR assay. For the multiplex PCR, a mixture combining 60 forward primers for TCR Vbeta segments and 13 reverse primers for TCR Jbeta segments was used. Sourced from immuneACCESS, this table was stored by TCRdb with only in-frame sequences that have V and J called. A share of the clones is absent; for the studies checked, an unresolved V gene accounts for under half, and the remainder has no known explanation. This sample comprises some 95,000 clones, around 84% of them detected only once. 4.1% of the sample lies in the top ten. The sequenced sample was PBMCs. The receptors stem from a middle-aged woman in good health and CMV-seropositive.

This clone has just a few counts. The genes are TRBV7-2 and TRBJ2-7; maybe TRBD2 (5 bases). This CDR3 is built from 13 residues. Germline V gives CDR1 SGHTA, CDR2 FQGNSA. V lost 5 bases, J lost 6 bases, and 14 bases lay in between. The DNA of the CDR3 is TGTGCCAGCAGCCAAGACTACGGCGGCGAGCAGTACTTC. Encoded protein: CASSQDYGGEQYF.

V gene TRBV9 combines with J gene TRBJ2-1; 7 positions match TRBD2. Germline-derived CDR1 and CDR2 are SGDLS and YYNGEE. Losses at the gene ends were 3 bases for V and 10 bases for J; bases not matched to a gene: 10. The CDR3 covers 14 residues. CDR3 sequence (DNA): TGTGCCAGCAGCGCCGGAGGCGGGGGTCCCGAGCAGTTCTTC. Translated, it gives CASSAGGGGPEQFF.

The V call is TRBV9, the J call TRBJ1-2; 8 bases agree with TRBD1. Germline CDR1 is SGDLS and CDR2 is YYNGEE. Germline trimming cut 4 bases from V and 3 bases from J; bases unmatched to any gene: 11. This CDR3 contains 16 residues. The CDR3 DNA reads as TGTGCCAGCAGCCCTCATCGGGCAGGGGGCGACTATGGCTACACCTTC. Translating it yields CASSPHRAGGDYGYTF.

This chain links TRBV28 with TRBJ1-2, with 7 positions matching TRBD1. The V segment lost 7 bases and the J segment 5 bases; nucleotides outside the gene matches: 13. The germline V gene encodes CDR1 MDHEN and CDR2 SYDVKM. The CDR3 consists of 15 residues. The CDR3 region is CASTQPPTGVYGYTF. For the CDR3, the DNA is TGTGCCAGCACTCAGCCCCCTACAGGGGTTTATGGCTACACCTTC.

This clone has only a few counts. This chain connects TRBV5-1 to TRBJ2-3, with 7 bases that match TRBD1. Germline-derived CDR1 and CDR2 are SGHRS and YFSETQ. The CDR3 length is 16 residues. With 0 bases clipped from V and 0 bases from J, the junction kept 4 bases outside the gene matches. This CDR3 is CASSLVTGASTDTQYF. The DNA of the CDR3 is TGCGCCAGCAGCTTGGTTACAGGGGCAAGCACAGATACGCAGTATTTT.

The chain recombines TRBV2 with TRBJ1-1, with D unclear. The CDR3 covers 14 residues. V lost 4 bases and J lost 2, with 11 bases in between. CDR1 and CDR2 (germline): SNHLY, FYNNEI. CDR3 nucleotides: TGTGCCAGCAGTGTTAGCCCGCTCAACACTGAAGCTTTCTTT. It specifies CASSVSPLNTEAFF. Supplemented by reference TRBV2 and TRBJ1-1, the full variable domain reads EPEVTQTPSHQVTQMGQEVILRCVPISNHLYFYWYRQILGQKVEFLVSFYNNEISEKSEIFDDQFSVERPDGSNFTLKIRSTKLEDSAMYFCASSVSPLNTEAFFGQGTRLTVV.

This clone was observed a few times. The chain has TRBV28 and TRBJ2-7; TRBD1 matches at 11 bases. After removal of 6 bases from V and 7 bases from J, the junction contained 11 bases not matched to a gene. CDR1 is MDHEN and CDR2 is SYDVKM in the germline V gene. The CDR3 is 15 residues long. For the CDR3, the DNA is TGTGCCAGCAGCACTTCCGGGACAGGGGGGAAGGAGCAGTACTTC. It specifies CASSTSGTGGKEQYF.

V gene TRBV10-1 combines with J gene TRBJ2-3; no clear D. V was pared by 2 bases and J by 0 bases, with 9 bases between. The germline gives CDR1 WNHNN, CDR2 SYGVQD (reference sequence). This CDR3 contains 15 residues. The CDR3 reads CASSEDGGSTDTQYF. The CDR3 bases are TGCGCCAGCAGTGAGGATGGCGGCAGCACAGATACGCAGTATTTT.

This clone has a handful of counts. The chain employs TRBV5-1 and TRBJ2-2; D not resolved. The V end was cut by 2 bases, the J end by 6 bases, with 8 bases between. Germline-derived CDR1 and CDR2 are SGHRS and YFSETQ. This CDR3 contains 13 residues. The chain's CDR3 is CASSLRLAGELFF. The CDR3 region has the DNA TGCGCCAGCAGCTTACGACTGGCCGGGGAGCTGTTTTTT. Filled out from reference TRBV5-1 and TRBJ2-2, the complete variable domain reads KAGVTQTPRYLIKTRGQQVTLSCSPISGHRSVSWYQQTPGQGLQFLFEYFSETQRNKGNFPGRFSGRQFSNSRSEMNVSTLELGDSALYLCASSLRLAGELFFGEGSRLTVL.

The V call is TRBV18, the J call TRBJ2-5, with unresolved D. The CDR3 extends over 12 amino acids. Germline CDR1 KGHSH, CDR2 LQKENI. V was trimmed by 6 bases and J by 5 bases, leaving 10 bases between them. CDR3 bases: TGTGCCAGCTCCCCAGAGGCGGAGACCCAGTACTTC. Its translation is CASSPEAETQYF.

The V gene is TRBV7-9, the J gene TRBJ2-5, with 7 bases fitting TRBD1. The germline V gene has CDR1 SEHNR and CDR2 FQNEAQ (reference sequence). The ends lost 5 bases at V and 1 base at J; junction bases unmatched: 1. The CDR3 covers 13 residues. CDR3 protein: CASSRDSQETQYF. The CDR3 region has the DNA TGTGCCAGCAGCAGGGACAGCCAAGAGACCCAGTACTTC.